These 32 T cell receptor beta chains share one sample of origin, sequenced in a study of CD8 T cells in ankylosing spondylitis. From the 5' RACE reads, TCRdb called clonotypes with MiXCR, one entry per CDR3 protein. Here the sample spans about 39,000 distinct CDR3 sequences, around 3% being singletons. Sequencing was done on a sample of blood, either unsorted or a sorted T cell fraction (not recorded which). Source of these receptors: a male donor with ankylosing spondylitis or in good health (not recorded which).

This clonotype was counted at least ten times. The V call is TRBV9, the J call TRBJ1-6; perhaps TRBD1 as D (5 bases). Germline CDR1 SGDLS, CDR2 YYNGEE. V was shortened by 3 bases and J by 5 bases, with 15 bases between the two germline ends. The CDR3 runs to 16 residues. The CDR3 loop is CASSAGRRIDNSPLHF. DNA of the CDR3: TGTGCCAGCAGCGCGGGACGGAGGATAGATAATTCACCCCTCCACTTT.

This clonotype was picked up many times. This chain connects TRBV9 to TRBJ2-2, with D possibly matching TRBD2 (5 bases). The germline V gene has CDR1 SGDLS and CDR2 YYNGEE. The CDR3 spans 15 residues. V was pared by 3 bases and J by 2 bases, with 11 bases between. CDR3 bases: TGTGCCAGCAGCGCGGGGTCCGTTAACACCGGGGAGCTGTTTTTT. Its protein is CASSAGSVNTGELFF. Full variable domain (rest looked up from reference TRBV9 and TRBJ2-2): DSGVTQTPKHLITATGQRVTLRCSPRSGDLSVYWYQQSLDQGLQFLIQYYNGEERAKGNILERFSAQQFPDLHSELNLSSLELGDSALYFCASSAGSVNTGELFFGEGSRLTVL.

The table lists this clonotype with many counts. This rearrangement joins TRBV9 to TRBJ2-3, with TRBD2 matching over 9 bases. Germline V gene data show CDR1 as SGDLS and CDR2 as YYNGEE. This CDR3 comprises 15 residues. V gave up 4 bases and J gave up 4 bases; unmatched junction bases: 7. CDR3 protein: CASSSGLAVADTQYF. For the CDR3, the DNA is TGTGCCAGCAGCTCGGGACTAGCCGTCGCAGATACGCAGTATTTT.

This clonotype has at least ten counts. The chain combines TRBV9 with TRBJ2-2; D uncertain. The CDR3 consists of 14 residues. Trimming shortened V by 0 bases and J by 4 bases, and 7 bases separated the two germline ends. CDR1 is SGDLS, CDR2 YYNGEE, per germline. The CDR3 reads CASSVVSITGELFF. The DNA for the CDR3 is TGTGCCAGCAGCGTAGTGTCTATCACCGGGGAGCTGTTTTTT.

This clonotype occurred many times. This chain links TRBV9 with TRBJ1-2; possible D gene TRBD1, 6 bases. Trimming removed 3 bases at V and 2 bases at J, with 11 bases between. Germline V gives CDR1 SGDLS, CDR2 YYNGEE. This CDR3 spans 14 amino acids. The CDR3 DNA reads TGTGCCAGCAGCGCCACGGGACAAAACTATGGCTACACCTTC. Its protein product is CASSATGQNYGYTF. Drawing the rest from reference TRBV9 and TRBJ1-2, the complete variable domain is DSGVTQTPKHLITATGQRVTLRCSPRSGDLSVYWYQQSLDQGLQFLIQYYNGEERAKGNILERFSAQQFPDLHSELNLSSLELGDSALYFCASSATGQNYGYTFGSGTRLTVV.

By frequency in the sample, this clonotype is medium-sized. The genes are TRBV29-1 and TRBJ1-6, with 9 positions matching TRBD1. V shed 0 bases, J shed 6 bases, and the junction held 12 bases outside the gene matches. Per germline, CDR1 SQVTM and CDR2 ANQGSEA. The CDR3 sequence is 18 residues long. The CDR3 coding sequence is TGCAGCGTTGAAGAGGAAACAGGGGGCAGCGCCTCTAATTCACCCCTCCACTTT. Its protein is CSVEEETGGSASNSPLHF. Full variable domain (missing parts from reference TRBV29-1 and TRBJ1-6): SAVISQKPSRDICQRGTSLTIQCQVDSQVTMMFWYRQQPGQSLTLIATANQGSEATYESGFVIDKFPISRPNLTFSTLTVSNMSPEDSSIYLCSVEEETGGSASNSPLHFGNGTRLTVT.

This clonotype was found many times. The genes are TRBV9 and TRBJ2-6; D is possibly TRBD1 (6 bases). The CDR3 runs to 19 residues. Germline V lookup: CDR1 SGDLS, CDR2 YYNGEE. Trimming pared 0 bases from V and 0 bases from J, leaving 16 bases between. The CDR3 bases are TGTGCCAGCAGCGTAGCGACACCGGGACACAGCTCTGGGGCCAACGTCCTGACTTTC. It specifies CASSVATPGHSSGANVLTF. The full variable domain, completed using reference TRBV9 and TRBJ2-6, is DSGVTQTPKHLITATGQRVTLRCSPRSGDLSVYWYQQSLDQGLQFLIQYYNGEERAKGNILERFSAQQFPDLHSELNLSSLELGDSALYFCASSVATPGHSSGANVLTFGAGSRLTVL.

This clonotype showed up many times. V and J are TRBV9 and TRBJ2-5, with unresolved D. Germline assignment: CDR1 SGDLS and CDR2 YYNGEE. Trimming cost V 0 bases and J 4 bases, with 10 bases left between them. The CDR3 spans 14 residues. DNA of the CDR3: TGTGCCAGCAGCGTAGCAGCTACCCCAGAGACCCAGTACTTC. Its translation is CASSVAATPETQYF.

In its sample, this clonotype was seen many times. V gene TRBV9 combines with J gene TRBJ2-1; D is unresolved. Trimming stripped 3 bases from V and 9 bases from J, with 10 bases between. Germline CDR1 is SGDLS and CDR2 is YYNGEE. This CDR3 is built from 12 residues. Here the CDR3 reads CASSDFVGEQFF. The CDR3 DNA is TGTGCCAGCAGCGATTTCGTGGGTGAGCAGTTCTTC.

In this sample, this clonotype turned up many times. The chain joins TRBV9 to TRBJ2-2; 9 positions match TRBD2. V lost 0 bases, J lost 2 bases, and 5 bases stayed unmatched. The germline gives CDR1 SGDLS, CDR2 YYNGEE. This CDR3 has 17 amino acids. Here the CDR3 DNA reads TGTGCCAGCAGCGTAGTAAGCGGGAGGATAAACACCGGGGAGCTGTTTTTT. Its protein product is CASSVVSGRINTGELFF.

This clonotype was picked up many times. The chain recombines TRBV9 with TRBJ1-2; a possible D gene is TRBD1 (5 bases). The CDR3 loop spans 14 amino acids. The V gene lost 0 bases and the J gene lost 10 bases, with 16 bases spanning the gap. Germline CDR1 reads SGDLS; CDR2 reads YYNGEE. The chain's CDR3 is CASSVVGRDPFYTF. The CDR3 DNA is TGTGCCAGCAGCGTAGTAGGCAGGGACCCTTTCTACACCTTC.

This clonotype was recorded at least ten times. This chain links TRBV9 with TRBJ1-4; no firm D call. The V end lost 5 bases, the J end lost 5 bases, and 13 bases lay between the germline ends. The CDR3 spans 14 residues. The V gene's germline CDR1 is SGDLS and CDR2 YYNGEE. The CDR3 region is CASSFRADNEKLFF. CDR3 coding DNA: TGTGCCAGCAGTTTCCGGGCCGACAATGAAAAACTGTTTTTT.

This clonotype was observed at least ten times. The genes are TRBV9 and TRBJ2-3; 8 positions match TRBD2. Per germline, CDR1 SGDLS and CDR2 YYNGEE. The CDR3 has 16 residues. J gave up 2 bases and V 4 bases, and 9 bases lay outside the gene matches. CDR3 in amino acids: CASSRRDGRATDTQYF. The CDR3 DNA reads TGTGCCAGCAGCCGTAGGGACGGGAGGGCCACAGATACGCAGTATTTT.

This clonotype was recorded at least ten times. This rearrangement joins TRBV9 to TRBJ2-3; TRBD2 agrees at 13 bases. This CDR3 is 16 amino acids long. Germline lookup yields CDR1 SGDLS and CDR2 YYNGEE. V lost 2 bases to trimming and J lost 6 bases; unmatched junction nucleotides: 6. DNA of the CDR3: TGTGCCAGCAGCGTCAGGACTAGCGGGGGCGGGGATACGCAGTATTTT. This translates into CASSVRTSGGGDTQYF.

This clonotype occurred once. J is TRBJ2-3 and V is TRBV9; no reliable D call. V was clipped by 0 bases and J by 1 base, with 12 bases between them. The CDR3 is made up of 16 amino acids. Looked up from germline, CDR1 is SGDLS and CDR2 is YYNGEE. The DNA for the CDR3 is TGTGCCAGCAGCGTAGATTCCGGGTTGGGCACAGATACGCAGTATTTT. Translating it yields CASSVDSGLGTDTQYF. Based on the CDR3 plus reference TRBV9 and TRBJ2-3, the full variable domain is DSGVTQTPKHLITATGQRVTLRCSPRSGDLSVYWYQQSLDQGLQFLIQYYNGEERAKGNILERFSAQQFPDLHSELNLSSLELGDSALYFCASSVDSGLGTDTQYFGPGTRLTVL.

This clonotype was seen ten or more times. This sequence joins TRBV9 and TRBJ1-2; D not resolved. V lost 0 bases to trimming and J lost 7 bases, with 10 bases between them. From germline, CDR1 is SGDLS and CDR2 YYNGEE. The CDR3 has 13 residues. CDR3 nucleotide sequence: TGTGCCAGCAGCGTAGCTACCGAGGGTGGCTACACCTTC. Protein product: CASSVATEGGYTF.

This clonotype was seen repeatedly, ten times or more. V is TRBV9 and J is TRBJ2-2; TRBD2 matches 10 bases. The V and J ends lost 3 bases and 3 bases, in that order; junction bases with no gene match: 5. The CDR3 consists of 16 residues. The germline V gene encodes CDR1 SGDLS and CDR2 YYNGEE. In nucleotides, the CDR3 is TGTGCCAGCAGCGGGGGGACTAGCGCTTACACCGGGGAGCTGTTTTTT. Its translation: CASSGGTSAYTGELFF.

This clonotype was counted many times. The V and J genes are TRBV9 and TRBJ2-1; maybe TRBD2 (7 bases). The CDR3 is made up of 16 amino acids. CDR1 and CDR2 from the germline V gene are SGDLS and YYNGEE. Deletions cut 0 bases from V and 9 bases from J, with 19 bases between. The CDR3 is CASSVEGGRLVGEQFF. The CDR3 bases are TGTGCCAGCAGCGTAGAGGGGGGGAGGTTAGTTGGTGAGCAGTTCTTC.

The rearrangement uses TRBV9 and TRBJ1-4; no definite D call. Trimming pared 3 bases from V and 5 bases from J, leaving 11 bases between. The germline CDR1 and CDR2 sequences are SGDLS and YYNGEE. This CDR3 is built from 14 residues. CDR3 coding DNA: TGTGCCAGCAGCGGAGGGATGGCGAATGAAAAACTGTTTTTT. Encoded protein: CASSGGMANEKLFF.

This clonotype was detected many times. The rearrangement joins TRBV9 to TRBJ1-2, with D perhaps matching TRBD1 (5 bases). V was pared by 1 base and J by 0 bases, with 10 bases between. Per germline, CDR1 SGDLS and CDR2 YYNGEE. The CDR3 runs 15 residues. This CDR3 reads CASSVRGWANYGYTF. The CDR3 DNA reads as TGTGCCAGCAGCGTACGGGGGTGGGCTAACTATGGCTACACCTTC.

This clonotype was detected ten times or more. The chain links TRBV9 to TRBJ1-3; no clear D gene. The ends were cut back, 0 bases at V and 3 bases at J, with 7 bases in the middle. CDR3 size: 14 residues. The germline V gene encodes CDR1 SGDLS and CDR2 YYNGEE. The CDR3 DNA sequence: TGTGCCAGCAGCGTAGGAGGAATTGGAAACACCATATATTTT. Translated, it gives CASSVGGIGNTIYF.

In its sample, this clonotype was seen many times. The chain links TRBV9 to TRBJ2-2, with 7 bases identical to TRBD2. This CDR3 has 13 residues. Germline V gene data show CDR1 as SGDLS and CDR2 as YYNGEE. J gave up 8 bases and V 4 bases, and 5 bases lay outside the gene matches. In nucleotides, the CDR3 is TGTGCCAGCAGCACCAGCGGGAAAGGGGAGCTGTTTTTT. Translating gives CASSTSGKGELFF.

This clonotype was counted ten times or more. V gene TRBV9 combines with J gene TRBJ2-5; 7 bases fit TRBD1. This CDR3 is built from 15 residues. CDR1 SGDLS and CDR2 YYNGEE come from the germline V gene. J lost 3 bases, V lost 3 bases, and 8 bases had no gene match. Written as DNA, the CDR3 is TGTGCCAGCAGCGCGGGACAGCGGCTGAAAGAGACCCAGTACTTC. It specifies CASSAGQRLKETQYF.

In this sample, this clonotype turned up many times. The chain recombines TRBV9 with TRBJ2-1; 10 bases are shared with TRBD2. V shed 2 bases, J shed 10 bases, and the junction held 15 bases outside the gene matches. From germline, CDR1 is SGDLS and CDR2 YYNGEE. The CDR3 is 17 amino acids. In nucleotides, the CDR3 is TGTGCCAGCAGCGTCCGGGAGAGCGGGGGGGCCGTTTACGAGCAGTTCTTC. Protein product: CASSVRESGGAVYEQFF. The full variable domain, its missing parts supplied by reference TRBV9 and TRBJ2-1, is DSGVTQTPKHLITATGQRVTLRCSPRSGDLSVYWYQQSLDQGLQFLIQYYNGEERAKGNILERFSAQQFPDLHSELNLSSLELGDSALYFCASSVRESGGAVYEQFFGPGTRLTVL.

This clonotype was seen ten or more times. The rearrangement joins TRBV9 to TRBJ2-1, with D maybe TRBD2 (5 bases). The ends were cut back, 4 bases at V and 1 base at J, with 15 bases in the middle. The CDR3 has 16 amino acids. Germline values: CDR1 SGDLS, CDR2 YYNGEE. This CDR3 reads CASSTQGLLSYNEQFF. DNA of the CDR3: TGTGCCAGCAGCACCCAAGGACTCCTATCCTACAATGAGCAGTTCTTC.

The chain has TRBV9 and TRBJ2-1; D might be TRBD2 (6 bases). Germline assignment: CDR1 SGDLS and CDR2 YYNGEE. The V end was cut by 2 bases, the J end by 9 bases, with 18 bases between. This CDR3 spans 15 amino acids. This CDR3 reads CASSVGTSLQSEQFF. CDR3 coding DNA: TGTGCCAGCAGCGTCGGGACTTCCCTACAATCTGAGCAGTTCTTC.

Many counts were recorded for this clonotype. The chain joins TRBV9 to TRBJ2-3; a possible D gene is TRBD1 (7 bases). Looked up from germline, CDR1 is SGDLS and CDR2 is YYNGEE. Deletions cut 1 base from V and 8 bases from J, with 11 bases between. This CDR3 comprises 13 residues. CDR3 sequence reads: CASSVTQGGTQYF. The CDR3 coding sequence is TGTGCCAGCAGCGTAACCCAGGGGGGTACGCAGTATTTT.

This clonotype was counted at least ten times. The chain has TRBV9 and TRBJ2-5; D not certain. The CDR3 has 15 residues. Per the germline V gene, CDR1 is SGDLS and CDR2 is YYNGEE. The V end was cut by 3 bases, the J end by 1 base, with 13 bases between. The CDR3 sequence is CASSASMRGQETQYF. In DNA form, the CDR3 reads TGTGCCAGCAGCGCAAGCATGAGAGGCCAAGAGACCCAGTACTTC.

This clonotype has ten or more counts. J is TRBJ2-3 and V is TRBV9; tentative D call: TRBD2 (6 bases). There are 15 residues in the CDR3. The germline V gene has CDR1 SGDLS and CDR2 YYNGEE. V lost 0 bases, J lost 2 bases, and 10 bases lay in between. CDR3 region: CASSVELADTDTQYF. The CDR3 bases are TGTGCCAGCAGCGTAGAACTAGCCGACACAGATACGCAGTATTTT.

This clonotype showed up many times. The chain carries TRBV9 and TRBJ2-5; D gene unclear. Germline-derived CDR1 and CDR2 are SGDLS and YYNGEE. V was cut by 3 bases and J by 5 bases, with 8 bases left in between. This CDR3 comprises 12 residues. The CDR3 DNA reads TGTGCCAGCAGCGCTAGTGGGGAGACCCAGTACTTC. Translated: CASSASGETQYF.

This clonotype was counted ten times or more. The rearrangement joins TRBV9 to TRBJ2-5; 16 bases line up with TRBD2. V shed 0 bases, J shed 5 bases, and the junction held 7 bases outside the gene matches. Germline loops: CDR1 SGDLS, CDR2 YYNGEE. The length of the CDR3 is 18 residues. In DNA, the CDR3 is TGTGCCAGCAGCGTAGGCGGGACTAGCGGGAGGGCCGATGAGACCCAGTACTTC. This gives the protein CASSVGGTSGRADETQYF.

This clonotype came up many times. The chain combines TRBV9 with TRBJ2-5, with 12 positions matching TRBD1. The junction had 4 bases not matched to a gene; V was cut back by 1 base and J by 3 bases. The CDR3 contains 16 residues. Germline loops: CDR1 SGDLS, CDR2 YYNGEE. CDR3 DNA: TGTGCCAGCAGCGTAAGGGGACAGGGGGCCGAAGAGACCCAGTACTTC. It codes for CASSVRGQGAEETQYF. The complete variable domain, with remaining parts taken from reference TRBV9 and TRBJ2-5, reads DSGVTQTPKHLITATGQRVTLRCSPRSGDLSVYWYQQSLDQGLQFLIQYYNGEERAKGNILERFSAQQFPDLHSELNLSSLELGDSALYFCASSVRGQGAEETQYFGPGTRLLVL.